This is a list of T cell receptor beta chains from one sample in a study of blood T cell repertoires in COVID-19. Using immunoSEQ multiplex PCR, the repertoire was profiled, and TCRdb retains in-frame clones only, with some absent. The sample contains about 260,000 clones, over 80% of which appear only once. Source material: peripheral blood. Every receptor here comes from a woman aged 70-85 years with COVID-19, enrolled during active disease. The CDR3 runs from the conserved cysteine through the conserved F or W. The D gene is left open where the match is weak. Size tells how often a clone was seen (once, few, many) or the class of an expanded clone, and some rows leave it out.

J | D | size | V | CDR3 | DNA
TRBJ2-2 | TRBD2 | . | TRBV5-6 | CASSLVASGSDTGELFF | TGTGCCAGCAGCTTGGTGGCTAGCGGGAGCGACACCGGGGAGCTGTTTTTT
TRBJ2-7 | TRBD2 | . | TRBV2 | CASSEEVAGGPLGEQYF | TGTGCCAGCAGTGAAGAGGTAGCGGGAGGGCCCCTAGGCGAGCAGTACTTC
TRBJ2-1 | TRBD2 | few | TRBV7-9 | CASSLLAGAQNEQFF | TGTGCCAGCAGCTTACTAGCGGGAGCCCAGAATGAGCAGTTCTTC
TRBJ2-3 | . | . | TRBV11-2 | CASSLEGGQAIDTQYF | TGTGCCAGCAGCTTAGAGGGGGGGCAGGCCATAGATACGCAGTATTTT
TRBJ2-2 | TRBD2 | once | TRBV5-1 | CASSSSGMSGELFF | TGCGCCAGCAGCTCAAGCGGGATGTCCGGGGAGCTGTTTTTT
TRBJ1-2 | . | . | TRBV14 | CASSQVDTYGYTF | TGTGCCAGCAGCCAAGTCGACACCTATGGCTACACCTTC
TRBJ1-2 | TRBD1 | . | TRBV19 | CASSKDRGPNYGYTF | TGTGCCAGTAGTAAGGACAGGGGGCCCAACTATGGCTACACCTTC
TRBJ1-1 | . | once | TRBV19 | CASSLGHLIENTEAFF | TGTGCCAGTAGTCTGGGACATTTAATCGAGAACACTGAAGCTTTCTTT
TRBJ1-1 | TRBD1 | once | TRBV28 | CASSLTGEGTEAFF | TGTGCCAGCAGTTTAACAGGGGAAGGTACTGAAGCTTTCTTT
TRBJ1-2 | . | . | TRBV19 | CASSILQGASYGYTF | TGTGCCAGTAGTATATTACAGGGAGCGTCCTATGGCTACACCTTC
TRBJ2-5 | . | . | TRBV27 | CASSLGQEGETQYF | TGTGCCAGCAGTTTGGGGCAGGAGGGAGAGACCCAGTACTTC
TRBJ2-1 | . | . | TRBV19 | CASSIDLLGRGPYNEQFF | TGTGCCAGTAGTATAGATCTATTGGGCAGGGGACCCTACAATGAGCAGTTCTTC
TRBJ2-1 | TRBD1 | . | TRBV5-4 | CASSYQGVSYNEQFF | TGTGCCAGCAGCTATCAGGGGGTTTCGTACAATGAGCAGTTCTTC
TRBJ2-3 | TRBD2 | . | TRBV6-1 | CASSEVTSGNPPDTQYF | TGTGCCAGCAGTGAAGTGACTAGCGGGAACCCCCCAGATACGCAGTATTTT
TRBJ2-1 | . | . | TRBV7-3 | CASSLTGPGEQFF | TGTGCCAGCAGCTTAACGGGGCCAGGTGAGCAGTTCTTC
TRBJ2-5 | TRBD2 | . | TRBV5-1 | CASSLASGNQETQYF | TGCGCCAGCAGCTTGGCTAGCGGAAACCAAGAGACCCAGTACTTC
TRBJ2-5 | . | . | TRBV28 | CASSLQSGGQETQYF | TGTGCCAGCAGTTTGCAATCAGGTGGTCAAGAGACCCAGTACTTC
TRBJ1-1 | TRBD1 | . | TRBV6-5 | CASGGQDTEAFF | TGTGCCAGCGGAGGACAGGACACTGAAGCTTTCTTT
TRBJ2-7 | TRBD2 | . | TRBV6-2/TRBV6-3 | CASSYLRRGSSHEQYF | TGTGCCAGCAGTTACTTACGTCGCGGGAGTTCCCACGAGCAGTACTTC
TRBJ1-5 | . | few | TRBV21-1 | CASSFRTGGSPNPQHF | TGTGCCAGCAGCTTCCGGACAGGGGGTTCACCGAATCCCCAGCATTTT
TRBJ2-7 | . | once | TRBV7-3 | CASSLNPGYEQYF | TGTGCCAGCAGCTTAAACCCAGGCTACGAGCAGTACTTC
TRBJ1-5 | . | . | TRBV10-3 | CAISDGDRNQPQHF | TGTGCCATCAGTGACGGGGATCGAAATCAGCCCCAGCATTTT
TRBJ2-2 | . | . | TRBV7-2 | CASSLDPRDTGELFF | TGTGCCAGCAGCTTAGACCCTCGGGACACCGGGGAGCTGTTTTTT
TRBJ2-7 | . | . | TRBV6-5 | CASSLTGGSYEQYF | TGTGCCAGCAGCCTTACTGGCGGTTCCTACGAGCAGTACTTC
TRBJ1-6 | . | . | TRBV5-5 | CASSFRGENSPLHF | TGTGCCAGCAGCTTCAGGGGAGAGAATTCACCCCTCCACTTT
TRBJ1-2 | TRBD1 | . | TRBV19 | CASSSNSGTENYGYTF | TGTGCCAGTAGTTCCAACTCCGGGACAGAGAACTATGGCTACACCTTC
TRBJ2-2 | . | . | TRBV29-1 | CSVELAGRYTGELFF | TGCAGCGTTGAACTTGCGGGAAGGTACACCGGGGAGCTGTTTTTT
TRBJ1-5 | . | . | TRBV30 | CAWSVGGYSNQPQHF | TGTGCCTGGAGTGTTGGGGGCTATAGCAATCAGCCCCAGCATTTT
TRBJ2-1 | TRBD2 | . | TRBV5-1 | CASSLSASGGNEQFF | TGCGCCAGCAGCTTGTCCGCTAGCGGGGGCAATGAGCAGTTCTTC
TRBJ1-2 | . | . | TRBV3-1/TRBV3-2 | CASSHLNRQGGGYTF | TGTGCCAGCAGCCACTTAAACAGGCAGGGTGGTGGCTACACCTTC
TRBJ1-5 | . | . | TRBV6-2/TRBV6-3 | CASSYSRVEQGSNQPQHF | TGTGCCAGCAGTTACTCGAGAGTGGAGCAGGGTAGCAATCAGCCCCAGCATTTT
TRBJ2-1 | . | . | TRBV7-2 | CASSQKTVGNEQFF | TGTGCCAGCAGCCAGAAGACAGTGGGGAATGAGCAGTTCTTC
TRBJ1-2 | . | . | TRBV27 | CASSLDRLGYGYTF | TGTGCCAGCAGCCTTGACCGACTGGGCTATGGCTACACCTTC
TRBJ1-6 | TRBD1 | . | TRBV5-4 | CASSQSGTGDSPLHF | TGTGCCAGCAGCCAGTCCGGGACAGGGGATTCACCCCTCCACTTT
TRBJ2-7 | TRBD1 | . | TRBV29-1 | CSAAQGAGEQYF | TGCAGCGCTGCACAGGGGGCGGGCGAGCAGTACTTC
TRBJ2-5 | . | . | TRBV27 | CASSFSGTQYF | TGTGCCAGCAGTTTTTCGGGGACCCAGTACTTC
TRBJ2-2 | . | . | TRBV29-1 | CSAGDSSNTGELFF | TGCAGCGCTGGGGACTCATCGAACACCGGGGAGCTGTTTTTT
TRBJ1-1 | . | . | TRBV6-1 | CASSEILIGGGIQNTEAFF | TGTGCCAGCAGTGAAATCCTAATAGGTGGGGGGATTCAGAACACTGAAGCTTTCTTT
TRBJ2-6 | TRBD1 | . | TRBV28 | CASSLWDRGSGANVLTF | TGTGCCAGCAGTTTATGGGACAGGGGCTCTGGGGCCAACGTCCTGACTTTC
TRBJ1-6 | . | . | TRBV7-9 | CASSFAGGGGSPLHF | TGTGCCAGCAGCTTCGCGGGGGGCGGAGGTTCACCCCTCCACTTT
TRBJ1-1 | . | . | TRBV4-3 | CASSQVRSRAEAFF | TGCGCCAGCAGCCAAGTCCGGTCGCGCGCTGAAGCTTTCTTT
TRBJ2-1 | TRBD2 | few | TRBV12-3/TRBV12-4 | CASSPNSGRGFF | TGTGCCAGCAGTCCCAATAGCGGGAGGGGGTTCTTC
TRBJ2-7 | . | . | TRBV5-1 | CASSLVTGNYEQYF | TGCGCCAGCAGCTTGGTGACAGGAAATTACGAGCAGTACTTC
TRBJ2-7 | TRBD2 | . | TRBV2 | CASSDSAGLPYEQYF | TGTGCCAGCAGTGATTCCGCGGGACTACCCTACGAGCAGTACTTC
TRBJ2-7 | TRBD1 | . | TRBV28 | CASSFSSDRASRQYF | TGTGCCAGCAGCTTCTCCTCGGACAGGGCAAGTCGGCAGTACTTC
TRBJ2-1 | . | . | TRBV2 | CASSIIYSYNEQFF | TGTGCCAGCAGTATTATCTACAGCTACAATGAGCAGTTCTTC
TRBJ1-1 | . | . | TRBV2 | CASIVSDTEAFF | TGTGCCAGCATAGTGTCTGACACTGAAGCTTTCTTT
TRBJ1-6 | TRBD1 | . | TRBV4-1 | CASSQEHRTGGNSPLHF | TGCGCCAGCAGCCAAGAACACAGGACAGGGGGAAATTCACCCCTCCACTTT
TRBJ1-1 | . | . | TRBV30 | CAWSVMARQYTEAFF | TGTGCCTGGAGTGTAATGGCCAGACAATACACTGAAGCTTTCTTT
TRBJ1-4 | TRBD1 | . | TRBV2 | CASHDRVNEKLFF | TGTGCCAGCCATGACAGGGTAAATGAAAAACTGTTTTTT
TRBJ2-5 | . | . | TRBV5-3 | CARDYWRSRETQYF | TGTGCCAGGGACTATTGGAGATCTAGAGAGACCCAGTACTTC
TRBJ2-3 | TRBD1 | . | TRBV28 | CASSTGQGGDTQYF | TGTGCCAGCAGTACCGGACAGGGTGGAGATACGCAGTATTTT
TRBJ1-2 | . | . | TRBV28 | CASSFPGENYGYTF | TGTGCCAGCAGTTTTCCAGGGGAGAACTATGGCTACACCTTC
TRBJ2-7 | . | . | TRBV11-2 | CASSLTMIEQYF | TGTGCCAGCAGCTTAACTATGATTGAGCAGTACTTC
TRBJ2-2 | TRBD2 | . | TRBV6-5 | CASTRSGRWTGELFF | TGTGCCAGCACCCGCAGCGGGAGATGGACCGGGGAGCTGTTTTTT
TRBJ2-7 | . | few | TRBV4-1 | CASSQESSEQYF | TGCGCCAGCAGCCAAGAGTCGAGCGAGCAGTACTTC
TRBJ1-1 | . | . | TRBV28 | CASLEGEKAFF | TGTGCCAGCCTCGAAGGGGAAAAAGCTTTCTTT
TRBJ1-4 | TRBD1 | . | TRBV11-1 | CASSSGQGWEKLFF | TGTGCCAGCAGCTCCGGACAGGGGTGGGAAAAACTGTTTTTT
TRBJ1-1 | TRBD1 | . | TRBV2 | CASRPPTGRNTEAFF | TGTGCCAGCAGGCCTCCGACAGGGAGGAACACTGAAGCTTTCTTT